These T cell receptor beta chains were read from a single sample in a study of OX40 agonist ivuxolimab in advanced cancers. The repertoire was sequenced with immunoSEQ multiplex PCR; TCRdb's copy has only in-frame clones and lacks some. The sample carries around 69,000 clones, 80% to 90% recorded once. Sequencing used CD4+ or CD8+ T cells sorted from blood, obtained in a trial of the OX40 agonist ivuxolimab. The receptors come from an adult with an advanced solid tumor such as melanoma, head and neck, liver or kidney cancer. Both conserved end residues are part of each CDR3. A D gene is named only where the DNA matches it firmly. Only some rows state a clone size, as once, few, many or a class for expanded clones.

V gene: TRBV19
D gene: -
clone size: few
J gene: TRBJ1-2
CDR3 length: 16
CDR3 protein: CASRRSLGGPNYGYTF
CDR3 DNA: TGTGCCAGTAGGCGTTCCCTCGGGGGACCTAACTATGGCTACACCTTC

V gene: TRBV7-3
D gene: TRBD2
clone size: -
J gene: TRBJ2-1
CDR3 length: 15
CDR3 protein: CASSRSGGASNEQFF
CDR3 DNA: TGTGCCAGCAGCCGGAGCGGGGGGGCGAGCAATGAGCAGTTCTTC

V gene: TRBV6-5
D gene: -
clone size: -
J gene: TRBJ1-1
CDR3 length: 11
CDR3 protein: CASSYSTEAFF
CDR3 DNA: TGTGCCAGCAGTTACAGCACTGAAGCTTTCTTT

V gene: TRBV5-1
D gene: TRBD1
clone size: -
J gene: TRBJ2-3
CDR3 length: 14
CDR3 protein: CASSLGTGTDTQYF
CDR3 DNA: TGCGCCAGCAGCTTGGGGACAGGGACAGATACGCAGTATTTT

V gene: TRBV4-1
D gene: -
clone size: -
J gene: TRBJ2-2
CDR3 length: 15
CDR3 protein: CASSQGGKGTGELFF
CDR3 DNA: TGCGCCAGCAGCCAGGGCGGGAAAGGGACCGGGGAGCTGTTTTTT

V gene: TRBV19
D gene: TRBD2
clone size: -
J gene: TRBJ2-7
CDR3 length: 15
CDR3 protein: CASSLRRDRGDEQYF
CDR3 DNA: TGTGCCAGTAGTCTGCGCCGGGACCGGGGGGACGAGCAGTACTTC

V gene: TRBV28
D gene: -
clone size: -
J gene: TRBJ2-5
CDR3 length: 13
CDR3 protein: CASTLQGRETQYF
CDR3 DNA: TGTGCCAGCACCCTACAGGGTCGAGAGACCCAGTACTTC

V gene: TRBV2
D gene: TRBD2
clone size: -
J gene: TRBJ2-1
CDR3 length: 14
CDR3 protein: CASSGPGGLNEQFF
CDR3 DNA: TGTGCCAGCAGTGGACCGGGGGGACTCAATGAGCAGTTCTTC

V gene: TRBV10-2
D gene: TRBD2
clone size: -
J gene: TRBJ2-1
CDR3 length: 14
CDR3 protein: CASANGGKNNEQFF
CDR3 DNA: TGCGCCAGCGCCAACGGGGGGAAGAACAATGAGCAGTTCTTC

V gene: TRBV6-5
D gene: -
clone size: -
J gene: TRBJ2-1
CDR3 length: 13
CDR3 protein: CASREGGANEQFF
CDR3 DNA: TGTGCCAGTCGAGAGGGGGGGGCTAATGAGCAGTTCTTC

V gene: TRBV5-6
D gene: -
clone size: -
J gene: TRBJ1-1
CDR3 length: 17
CDR3 protein: CASSAPGESFLGTEAFF
CDR3 DNA: TGTGCCAGCAGCGCGCCAGGAGAGTCCTTCTTGGGGACTGAAGCTTTCTTT

V gene: TRBV19
D gene: -
clone size: -
J gene: TRBJ2-2
CDR3 length: 11
CDR3 protein: CASTFYGELFF
CDR3 DNA: TGTGCCAGTACCTTCTACGGGGAGCTGTTTTTT

V gene: TRBV29-1
D gene: -
clone size: -
J gene: TRBJ2-7
CDR3 length: 11
CDR3 protein: CSTGDAYEQYF
CDR3 DNA: TGCAGCACCGGGGACGCCTACGAGCAGTACTTC

V gene: TRBV9
D gene: -
clone size: -
J gene: TRBJ1-1
CDR3 length: 15
CDR3 protein: CASSRPVGVNTEAFF
CDR3 DNA: TGTGCCAGCAGCCGACCGGTGGGTGTGAACACTGAAGCTTTCTTT

V gene: TRBV7-2
D gene: -
clone size: -
J gene: TRBJ2-1
CDR3 length: 15
CDR3 protein: CASSLLISGDSEQFF
CDR3 DNA: TGTGCCAGCAGCTTATTAATCTCGGGGGACTCTGAGCAGTTCTTC

V gene: TRBV5-1
D gene: -
clone size: -
J gene: TRBJ2-2
CDR3 length: 15
CDR3 protein: CASSLGAGNTGELFF
CDR3 DNA: TGCGCCAGCAGCTTGGGGGCAGGGAACACCGGGGAGCTGTTTTTT

V gene: TRBV7-2
D gene: TRBD1
clone size: -
J gene: TRBJ1-1
CDR3 length: 14
CDR3 protein: CASSFHRGRAEAFF
CDR3 DNA: TGTGCCAGCAGCTTCCACAGGGGGAGGGCTGAAGCTTTCTTT

V gene: TRBV19
D gene: -
clone size: -
J gene: TRBJ1-5
CDR3 length: 14
CDR3 protein: CASSISISNQPQHF
CDR3 DNA: TGTGCCAGTAGTATTTCGATAAGCAATCAGCCCCAGCATTTT

V gene: TRBV6-5
D gene: -
clone size: -
J gene: TRBJ2-5
CDR3 length: 13
CDR3 protein: CASSPPGGRTQYF
CDR3 DNA: TGTGCCAGCAGCCCCCCCGGGGGCAGAACCCAGTACTTC

V gene: TRBV7-2
D gene: -
clone size: -
J gene: TRBJ2-7
CDR3 length: 14
CDR3 protein: CASSLGSGPYEQYF
CDR3 DNA: TGTGCCAGCAGCTTAGGGAGTGGACCCTACGAGCAGTACTTC

V gene: TRBV2
D gene: -
clone size: -
J gene: TRBJ1-5
CDR3 length: 15
CDR3 protein: CASSVQGVMRQPQHF
CDR3 DNA: TGTGCCAGCAGTGTACAAGGGGTTATGAGGCAGCCCCAGCATTTT

V gene: TRBV14
D gene: -
clone size: -
J gene: TRBJ2-1
CDR3 length: 16
CDR3 protein: CASSQKAGFSYNEQFF
CDR3 DNA: TGTGCCAGCAGCCAAAAGGCGGGGTTCTCCTACAATGAGCAGTTCTTC

V gene: TRBV5-6
D gene: -
clone size: -
J gene: TRBJ1-3
CDR3 length: 14
CDR3 protein: CASSLGGLGNTIYF
CDR3 DNA: TGTGCCAGCAGCTTGGGGGGACTTGGAAACACCATATATTTT

V gene: TRBV7-9
D gene: -
clone size: -
J gene: TRBJ1-1
CDR3 length: 14
CDR3 protein: CASSFTQGVAEAFF
CDR3 DNA: TGTGCCAGCAGCTTTACCCAGGGTGTGGCTGAAGCTTTCTTT

V gene: TRBV7-2
D gene: -
clone size: -
J gene: TRBJ1-2
CDR3 length: 14
CDR3 protein: CASTPNGHSYGYTF
CDR3 DNA: TGTGCCAGCACTCCCAACGGACACAGCTATGGCTACACCTTC

V gene: TRBV7-9
D gene: -
clone size: -
J gene: TRBJ2-3
CDR3 length: 15
CDR3 protein: CASSLLGGDTDTQYF
CDR3 DNA: TGTGCCAGCAGCTTATTAGGAGGAGACACAGATACGCAGTATTTT

V gene: TRBV7-7
D gene: TRBD1
clone size: -
J gene: TRBJ2-7
CDR3 length: 15
CDR3 protein: CASSPGTGGGNEQYF
CDR3 DNA: TGTGCTAGCAGCCCGGGGACAGGGGGCGGGAACGAGCAGTACTTC

V gene: TRBV19
D gene: -
clone size: -
J gene: TRBJ1-3
CDR3 length: 14
CDR3 protein: CASNTHYSGNTIYF
CDR3 DNA: TGTGCCAGCAACACCCACTACTCTGGAAACACCATATATTTT

V gene: TRBV29-1
D gene: -
clone size: -
J gene: TRBJ2-2
CDR3 length: 15
CDR3 protein: CSVEVTTPNTGELFF
CDR3 DNA: TGCAGCGTTGAAGTGACTACGCCTAACACCGGGGAGCTGTTTTTT

V gene: TRBV5-1
D gene: TRBD1
clone size: -
J gene: TRBJ1-4
CDR3 length: 14
CDR3 protein: CASSTRGLDEKLFF
CDR3 DNA: TGCGCCAGCAGCACCAGGGGGCTCGATGAAAAACTGTTTTTT

V gene: TRBV19
D gene: -
clone size: -
J gene: TRBJ1-5
CDR3 length: 14
CDR3 protein: CASSPRDERQPQHF
CDR3 DNA: TGTGCCAGTAGTCCCCGGGATGAGAGGCAGCCCCAGCATTTT

V gene: TRBV5-4
D gene: -
clone size: -
J gene: TRBJ1-6
CDR3 length: 15
CDR3 protein: CASSLEAAYNSPLHF
CDR3 DNA: TGTGCCAGCAGCTTGGAGGCAGCCTATAATTCACCCCTCCACTTT

V gene: TRBV7-9
D gene: TRBD1
clone size: -
J gene: TRBJ1-1
CDR3 length: 16
CDR3 protein: CASSSDRGAMNTEAFF
CDR3 DNA: TGTGCCAGCAGCTCGGACAGGGGAGCGATGAACACTGAAGCTTTCTTT

V gene: TRBV6-1
D gene: -
clone size: -
J gene: TRBJ1-4
CDR3 length: 16
CDR3 protein: CASSEFGRKINEKLFF
CDR3 DNA: TGTGCCAGCAGTGAGTTTGGTCGGAAAATTAATGAAAAACTGTTTTTT

V gene: TRBV11-2
D gene: TRBD2
clone size: -
J gene: TRBJ2-3
CDR3 length: 16
CDR3 protein: CASSDVAGKGTDTQYF
CDR3 DNA: TGTGCCAGCAGCGATGTAGCGGGCAAGGGGACAGATACGCAGTATTTT

V gene: TRBV10-1
D gene: TRBD2
clone size: -
J gene: TRBJ2-1
CDR3 length: 14
CDR3 protein: CASSEGLATNEQFF
CDR3 DNA: TGCGCCAGCAGTGAAGGACTAGCGACCAATGAGCAGTTCTTC

V gene: TRBV2
D gene: -
clone size: -
J gene: TRBJ1-2
CDR3 length: 16
CDR3 protein: CASSEERVITNYGYTF
CDR3 DNA: TGTGCCAGCAGTGAAGAGAGGGTAATAACTAACTATGGCTACACCTTC

V gene: TRBV5-1
D gene: TRBD2
clone size: -
J gene: TRBJ2-1
CDR3 length: 16
CDR3 protein: CASSLAGGGAYNEQFF
CDR3 DNA: TGCGCCAGCAGCTTGGCCGGCGGGGGGGCCTACAATGAGCAGTTCTTC

V gene: TRBV14
D gene: -
clone size: -
J gene: TRBJ1-1
CDR3 length: 13
CDR3 protein: CASSLNTNTEAFF
CDR3 DNA: TGTGCCAGCAGCCTAAACACGAACACTGAAGCTTTCTTT

V gene: TRBV28
D gene: -
clone size: -
J gene: TRBJ2-7
CDR3 length: 12
CDR3 protein: CASSLYNYEQYF
CDR3 DNA: TGTGCCAGCAGTTTATACAACTACGAGCAGTACTTC

V gene: TRBV2
D gene: TRBD1
clone size: -
J gene: TRBJ2-1
CDR3 length: 12
CDR3 protein: CASSERGLGQFF
CDR3 DNA: TGTGCCAGCAGTGAGAGGGGGCTAGGGCAGTTCTTC

V gene: TRBV30
D gene: TRBD1
clone size: -
J gene: TRBJ1-1
CDR3 length: 15
CDR3 protein: CAWSIRGTGETEAFF
CDR3 DNA: TGTGCCTGGAGTATTCGAGGGACAGGCGAAACTGAAGCTTTCTTT

V gene: TRBV6-7
D gene: -
clone size: medium-sized
J gene: TRBJ2-7
CDR3 length: 14
CDR3 protein: CASSYRTPSYEQYF
CDR3 DNA: TGTGCCAGCAGTTACCGGACACCTTCCTACGAGCAGTACTTC

V gene: TRBV7-3
D gene: TRBD1
clone size: -
J gene: TRBJ2-2
CDR3 length: 15
CDR3 protein: CASSLRGQGSGELFF
CDR3 DNA: TGTGCCAGCAGCTTAAGGGGACAGGGGTCCGGGGAGCTGTTTTTT

V gene: TRBV11-2
D gene: -
clone size: -
J gene: TRBJ1-1
CDR3 length: 13
CDR3 protein: CASSTQTGTEAFF
CDR3 DNA: TGTGCCAGCAGCACCCAGACGGGCACTGAAGCTTTCTTT

V gene: TRBV7-8
D gene: -
clone size: -
J gene: TRBJ1-2
CDR3 length: 16
CDR3 protein: CASSSSRQVPNYGYTF
CDR3 DNA: TGTGCCAGCAGCTCCTCAAGACAGGTCCCCAACTATGGCTACACCTTC

V gene: TRBV28
D gene: -
clone size: -
J gene: TRBJ1-1
CDR3 length: 13
CDR3 protein: CASSPLRQEPAFF
CDR3 DNA: TGTGCCAGCAGTCCACTGCGCCAGGAGCCAGCTTTCTTT

V gene: TRBV7-9
D gene: -
clone size: few
J gene: TRBJ2-3
CDR3 length: 12
CDR3 protein: CASSPSVDTQYF
CDR3 DNA: TGTGCCAGCAGCCCCAGTGTGGATACGCAGTATTTT

V gene: TRBV19
D gene: TRBD1
clone size: -
J gene: TRBJ1-4
CDR3 length: 16
CDR3 protein: CASSLPGGRANEKLFF
CDR3 DNA: TGTGCCAGTAGTCTACCAGGGGGTAGGGCTAATGAAAAACTGTTTTTT

V gene: TRBV5-6
D gene: -
clone size: -
J gene: TRBJ2-7
CDR3 length: 11
CDR3 protein: CASSLAQTQYF
CDR3 DNA: TGTGCCAGCAGCTTGGCACAGACGCAGTACTTC

V gene: TRBV9
D gene: -
clone size: -
J gene: TRBJ2-1
CDR3 length: 14
CDR3 protein: CASSDSGPYGEQFF
CDR3 DNA: TGTGCCAGCAGCGACAGCGGGCCCTACGGTGAGCAGTTCTTC

V gene: TRBV11-2
D gene: -
clone size: -
J gene: TRBJ2-1
CDR3 length: 16
CDR3 protein: CASSSFGTMGYNEQFF
CDR3 DNA: TGTGCCAGCAGCTCGTTCGGGACAATGGGATACAATGAGCAGTTCTTC

V gene: TRBV7-8
D gene: -
clone size: once
J gene: TRBJ2-5
CDR3 length: 16
CDR3 protein: CASSPTSPHSQETQYF
CDR3 DNA: TGTGCCAGCAGCCCCACCTCGCCACACTCTCAAGAGACCCAGTACTTC

V gene: TRBV9
D gene: -
clone size: -
J gene: TRBJ1-1
CDR3 length: 14
CDR3 protein: CASSTAPMNTEAFF
CDR3 DNA: TGTGCCAGCAGCACCGCCCCGATGAACACTGAAGCTTTCTTT

V gene: TRBV10-1
D gene: TRBD1
clone size: -
J gene: TRBJ1-5
CDR3 length: 15
CDR3 protein: CASSSGTGNDQPQHF
CDR3 DNA: TGCGCCAGCAGTTCCGGGACAGGGAATGATCAGCCCCAGCATTTT

V gene: TRBV11-3
D gene: -
clone size: -
J gene: TRBJ2-4
CDR3 length: 15
CDR3 protein: CASSLRTSAGHIQYF
CDR3 DNA: TGTGCCAGCAGCTTAAGGACCTCGGCGGGACACATTCAGTACTTC

V gene: TRBV7-9
D gene: TRBD2
clone size: -
J gene: TRBJ2-3
CDR3 length: 16
CDR3 protein: CASSLDGTSDTDTQYF
CDR3 DNA: TGTGCCAGCAGCTTAGACGGGACTAGCGACACAGATACGCAGTATTTT

V gene: TRBV2
D gene: TRBD1
clone size: -
J gene: TRBJ1-2
CDR3 length: 14
CDR3 protein: CASRVGQGQYGYTF
CDR3 DNA: TGTGCCAGCAGGGTAGGACAGGGACAATATGGCTACACCTTC

V gene: TRBV11-2
D gene: TRBD2
clone size: -
J gene: TRBJ2-3
CDR3 length: 14
CDR3 protein: CASSLIAGTDTQYF
CDR3 DNA: TGTGCCAGCAGCTTAATAGCGGGGACAGATACGCAGTATTTT

V gene: TRBV10-3
D gene: TRBD1
clone size: -
J gene: TRBJ2-7
CDR3 length: 14
CDR3 protein: CASNPDRGNDEQYF
CDR3 DNA: TGTGCCAGCAATCCGGACAGGGGAAACGACGAGCAGTACTTC